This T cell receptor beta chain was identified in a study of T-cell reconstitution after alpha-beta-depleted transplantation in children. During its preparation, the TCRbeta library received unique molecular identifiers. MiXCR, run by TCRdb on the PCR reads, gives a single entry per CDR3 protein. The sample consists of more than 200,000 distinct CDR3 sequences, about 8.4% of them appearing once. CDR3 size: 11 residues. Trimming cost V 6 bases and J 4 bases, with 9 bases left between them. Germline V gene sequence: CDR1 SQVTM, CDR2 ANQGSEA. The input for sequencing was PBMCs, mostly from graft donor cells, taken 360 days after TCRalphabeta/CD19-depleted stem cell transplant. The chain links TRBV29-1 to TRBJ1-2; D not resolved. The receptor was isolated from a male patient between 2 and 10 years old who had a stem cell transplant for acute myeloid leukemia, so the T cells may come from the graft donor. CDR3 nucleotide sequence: TGCAGCGTCGCTACCCTCTATGGCTACACCTTC. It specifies CSVATLYGYTF.